This T cell receptor (beta chain) originates from a study of CD8+CD57+ T cells in acquired aplastic anemia. Many counts were recorded for this clonotype. Trimming took off 2 bases at V and 6 bases at J, with 8 bases between the two ends. This CDR3 region has 13 residues. CD8+CD57+ cell expansion had been shown by flow cytometry in patients chosen for sequencing. Genomic DNA, the template, was used for profiling of the TCR beta VDJ and CDR3. From the reads, TCRdb called clonotypes with MiXCR, one entry per CDR3 protein. The sample lists more than 150,000 distinct CDR3 sequences, 48% occurring once. The specimen was sorted CD4+, CD8+, or CD8+CD57+ T cells (not recorded which) from PBMCs. The gene calls are TRBV12-3 or TRBV12-4 and TRBJ1-5; a weak D match, TRBD1 (5 bases). This TCR was sampled from a human donor with aplastic anemia. The chain's CDR3 is CASSLRGFQPQHF. Here the CDR3 DNA reads TGTGCCAGCAGTTTACGGGGCTTTCAGCCCCAGCATTTT.